Below, 22 T cell receptor beta chains from the same sample are listed, as sequenced in a study of early T cells in non-severe SARS-CoV-2 infection. TCRdb analysed the 5' RACE reads with MiXCR anew, one entry per CDR3 protein. The data contain roughly 93,000 distinct CDR3 sequences, approximately 11% of them singletons. The sample comprised whole blood. The receptors were sampled from an adult who was a healthcare worker with PCR-confirmed SARS-CoV-2 infection or an uninfected control (not recorded which).

This clonotype was observed a few times. This chain connects TRBV7-2 to TRBJ2-3; possible D gene TRBD2, 6 bases. This CDR3 region has 13 residues. Germline V gene sequence: CDR1 SGHTA, CDR2 FQGNSA. V lost 4 bases to trimming and J lost 6 bases, with 11 bases between them. Written as DNA, the CDR3 is TGTGCCAGCAGCTCCGTCCGGGGGGATACGCAGTATTTT. Protein sequence: CASSSVRGDTQYF.

This clonotype was counted at least ten times. The rearrangement links TRBV7-6 to TRBJ2-7; 10 positions agree with TRBD2. The CDR3 totals 15 residues. CDR1 is SGHVS, CDR2 FNYEAQ, per germline. V gave up 6 bases and J gave up 1 base; unmatched junction bases: 6. Here the CDR3 reads CASSPTGLASYEQYF. CDR3 DNA: TGTGCCAGCAGTCCAACGGGACTAGCGTCCTACGAGCAGTACTTC.

This clonotype was seen repeatedly, ten times or more. The chain links TRBV5-1 to TRBJ2-7; D might be TRBD2 (5 bases). The V end was cut by 4 bases, the J end by 2 bases, with 13 bases between. Per the germline V gene, CDR1 is SGHRS and CDR2 is YFSETQ. CDR3 length: 14 residues. The CDR3 reads CASSPPDGAYEQYF. The DNA of the CDR3 is TGCGCCAGCAGCCCCCCGGACGGGGCCTACGAGCAGTACTTC.

This clonotype was counted many times. The gene calls are TRBV28 and TRBJ1-1, with D tentatively TRBD1 (5 bases). The germline gives CDR1 MDHEN, CDR2 SYDVKM. The CDR3 is 16 residues long. V lost 5 bases to trimming and J lost 4 bases, with 20 bases between them. CDR3 sequence: CASSPMGGPGVTEAFF. The DNA for the CDR3 is TGTGCCAGCAGTCCCATGGGGGGACCGGGGGTCACTGAAGCTTTCTTT.

This clonotype was counted many times. The V gene is TRBV2, the J gene TRBJ2-1, with TRBD2 matching 11 bases. CDR3 size: 15 residues. The germline gives CDR1 SNHLY, CDR2 FYNNEI. V was pared by 10 bases and J by 10 bases, with 15 bases of the junction left unmatched. CDR3 residues: CATYTGTSGMREQFF. CDR3 nucleotide sequence: TGTGCCACCTATACCGGGACTAGCGGTATGAGAGAGCAGTTCTTC.

The chain joins TRBV13 to TRBJ1-2, with TRBD1 matching over 8 bases. V lost 5 bases and J lost 6; bases outside the gene matches: 8. This CDR3 spans 14 amino acids. The germline gives CDR1 PRHDT, CDR2 FYEKMQ (reference sequence). The CDR3 region has the DNA TGTGCCAGCAGCCCTGGACAGGGACGCGATGGCTACACCTTC. This gives the protein CASSPGQGRDGYTF.

The chain has TRBV29-1 and TRBJ2-3; D perhaps matches TRBD2 (6 bases). Looked up from germline, CDR1 is SQVTM and CDR2 is ANQGSEA. Trimming removed 6 bases from V and 6 bases from J, with 16 bases in between. CDR3 length: 13 residues. The CDR3 is CSVSTSKRDTQYF. CDR3 DNA sequence: TGCAGCGTGTCCACTAGCAAGCGCGATACGCAGTATTTT.

The chain joins TRBV9 to TRBJ1-1, with D perhaps matching TRBD1 (6 bases). CDR3 length equals 15 residues. Germline CDR1 is SGDLS and CDR2 is YYNGEE. V was clipped by 0 bases and J by 7 bases, with 16 bases between them. The DNA for the CDR3 is TGTGCCAGCAGCGTAGCGGAGACAGGCGCTTTTGAAGCTTTCTTT. Residues: CASSVAETGAFEAFF.

This clonotype has more than one count but fewer than ten. This chain links TRBV5-4 with TRBJ1-2; D gene unclear. Trimming took off 0 bases at V and 2 bases at J, with 8 bases between the two ends. The germline gives CDR1 SGHNT, CDR2 YYREEE (reference sequence). The CDR3 loop spans 14 amino acids. CDR3 amino acids: CASSLEAGNYGYTF. Here the CDR3 DNA reads TGTGCCAGCAGCTTGGAAGCAGGAAACTATGGCTACACCTTC.

This chain uses TRBV12-3 or TRBV12-4 with TRBJ1-2; TRBD1 might be the D (5 bases). Trimming left V 5 bases short and J 4 bases short, with 14 bases between. The CDR3 has 14 amino acids. Here the CDR3 reads CASSNPGTGYGYTF. Written as DNA, the CDR3 is TGTGCCAGCAGTAACCCAGGGACTGGCTATGGCTACACCTTC.

This clonotype was counted ten times or more. V usage is TRBV12-3 or TRBV12-4 and J usage is TRBJ1-5; no reliable D call. The length of the CDR3 is 18 residues. V was clipped by 6 bases and J by 0 bases, with 21 bases between them. The CDR3 spells CASSGVRSDRYSNQPQHF. The CDR3 DNA is TGTGCCAGCAGCGGGGTAAGGTCAGACCGATATAGCAATCAGCCCCAGCATTTT.

The chain is built from TRBV5-1 and TRBJ2-1; 10 bases are shared with TRBD2. Germline V gene sequence: CDR1 SGHRS, CDR2 YFSETQ. This CDR3 has 15 residues. Trimming removed 8 bases from V and 2 bases from J; junction bases left unmatched: 7. The CDR3 DNA follows: TGCGCCAGTACCTTCCTAGCGGGAGCCTACAATGAGCAGTTCTTC. Amino acid sequence: CASTFLAGAYNEQFF.

This clonotype was observed at least ten times. The chain has TRBV7-8 and TRBJ1-4; 8 bases line up with TRBD1. The V and J ends lost 3 bases and 4 bases, in that order; junction bases with no gene match: 4. The CDR3 extends over 15 amino acids. Germline V CDR1 and CDR2: SGHVS, FQNEAQ. The CDR3 DNA is TGTGCCAGCAGCTTCAGACAGGGGATTAATGAAAAACTGTTTTTT. Translated: CASSFRQGINEKLFF.

This clonotype appeared a few times. The chain couples TRBV6-5 to TRBJ2-7; tentative D call: TRBD2 (5 bases). The germline CDR1 and CDR2 sequences are MNHEY and SVGAGI. Deletions cut 7 bases from V and 2 bases from J, with 21 bases between. The CDR3 is 16 amino acids. This chain's CDR3 is CASTPTYGELPYEQYF. DNA of the CDR3: TGTGCCAGCACCCCGACCTATGGGGAGCTTCCCTACGAGCAGTACTTC.

The sample holds a few counts of this clonotype. This chain links TRBV18 with TRBJ1-2; possibly TRBD1 for D (5 bases). Germline CDR1 is KGHSH and CDR2 is LQKENI. The CDR3 has 13 residues. Trimming shortened V by 5 bases and J by 4 bases, and 11 bases separated the two germline ends. Here the CDR3 reads CASSTRDVYGYTF. The CDR3 bases are TGTGCCAGCTCAACCCGGGACGTCTATGGCTACACCTTC.

This rearrangement joins TRBV12-5 to TRBJ2-4, with D possibly matching TRBD2 (5 bases). Germline V gene data show CDR1 as LGHNT and CDR2 as FRNRAP. V dropped 3 bases and J dropped 9 bases, with 9 bases sitting between them. The CDR3 spans 12 residues. The CDR3 is CASGLEGGIQYF. The CDR3 region has the DNA TGTGCTAGTGGTTTAGAAGGAGGCATTCAGTACTTC.

CDR3 protein: CASTRSRASNEQFF. CDR3 in DNA: TGTGCCAGCACCCGTTCTCGTGCAAGCAATGAGCAGTTCTTC. The chain employs TRBV7-2 and TRBJ2-1, with unresolved D. This CDR3 has 14 residues. Germline loops: CDR1 SGHTA, CDR2 FQGNSA. Between the trimmed V and J ends, which lost 7 bases and 6 bases, there was a span of 16 bases.

Many counts were recorded for this clonotype. One junction end disagrees with the germline gene, perhaps due to a read error. The CDR3 sequence: CSVEGGGGDNEQFF. In DNA, the CDR3 is TGCAGCGTCGAAGGGGGAGGAGGGGACAATGAGCAGTTCTTC. The chain carries TRBV29-1 and TRBJ2-1; D is tentatively TRBD1 or TRBD2 (6 bases each). The CDR3 covers 14 residues. The germline V gene encodes CDR1 SQVTM and CDR2 ANQGSEA.

This clonotype was seen ten or more times. The rearrangement links TRBV7-6 to TRBJ2-2, with 11 nucleotides matching TRBD2. Germline V gives CDR1 SGHVS, CDR2 FNYEAQ. This CDR3 comprises 16 residues. The V and J ends lost 6 bases and 4 bases, in that order; junction bases with no gene match: 7. CDR3 protein: CASSSGLAGITGELFF. The CDR3 nucleotides are TGTGCCAGCAGTTCCGGACTAGCGGGTATCACCGGGGAGCTGTTTTTT.

This clonotype was picked up a small number of times. This chain connects TRBV7-6 to TRBJ2-1; TRBD2 agrees at 11 bases. Looked up from germline, CDR1 is SGHVS and CDR2 is FNYEAQ. Losses at the gene ends were 8 bases for V and 8 bases for J; bases not matched to a gene: 11. This CDR3 region has 15 residues. Written as DNA, the CDR3 is TGTGCCAGCGCCCAACTAGCGGGAGAATGGGATGAGCAGTTCTTC. Translated, it gives CASAQLAGEWDEQFF.

In this sample, this clonotype turned up many times. The chain recombines TRBV2 with TRBJ2-5, with TRBD2 as a possible D gene (6 bases). Germline assignment: CDR1 SNHLY and CDR2 FYNNEI. There are 13 residues in the CDR3. V lost 6 bases and J lost 9, with 17 bases in between. The CDR3 loop is CASRPDIPSAQYF. The CDR3 region has the DNA TGTGCCAGCAGACCCGACATACCTAGCGCCCAGTACTTC.

This clonotype was found many times. V and J are TRBV18 and TRBJ2-7; TRBD2 aligns across 10 bases. The ends lost 0 bases at V and 2 bases at J; junction bases unmatched: 7. The germline gives CDR1 KGHSH, CDR2 LQKENI. CDR3 size: 17 residues. The CDR3 sequence: CASSPPSRLAGAYEQYF. In nucleotides, the CDR3 is TGTGCCAGCTCACCACCGAGTCGACTAGCGGGTGCCTACGAGCAGTACTTC. Supplemented by reference TRBV18 and TRBJ2-7, the full variable domain reads NAGVMQNPRHLVRRRGQEARLRCSPMKGHSHVYWYRQLPEEGLKFMVYLQKENIIDESGMPKERFSAEFPKEGPSILRIQQVVRGDSAAYFCASSPPSRLAGAYEQYFGPGTRLTVT.